The 22 T cell receptor beta chains given below trace back to one sample, sequenced in a study of T cells in Graves' hyperthyroidism and ophthalmopathy. TCR beta CDR3 regions were amplified from RNA transcripts. Primed by the HTBI set, a first-round RT-PCR was run on the TCR CDR3. Via MiXCR, TCRdb re-called the multiplex PCR reads, giving one row per CDR3 protein. The table records roughly 380,000 distinct CDR3 sequences, approximately 13% of them present only once. Sequencing was carried out using blood. These receptors were collected from a woman aged 60-70 years with Graves' hyperthyroidism.

The CDR3 loop reads CASSHDVGVSSEQYF. In DNA form, the CDR3 reads TGTGCCAGCAGCCATGATGTTGGCGTATCGAGCGAGCAGTACTTC. This chain connects TRBV3-1 to TRBJ2-7; D unclear. V lost 3 bases to trimming and J lost 6 bases, with 18 bases between them. This CDR3 is 15 amino acids long. Germline loops: CDR1 LGHDT, CDR2 YNNKEL (reference sequence).

This clonotype showed up just a few times. The gene calls are TRBV28 and TRBJ1-2; D is perhaps TRBD1 (5 bases). The CDR3 is 19 residues long. V gave up 2 bases and J gave up 0 bases, with 22 bases separating them. Germline V gives CDR1 MDHEN, CDR2 SYDVKM. The CDR3: CASSLPWGRALLANYGYTF. CDR3 coding DNA: TGTGCCAGCAGTTTACCCTGGGGCAGGGCCCTCTTAGCTAACTATGGCTACACCTTC.

A remark on this clonotype: Being one base from a much bigger clone, this may be a read error. V gene TRBV11-2 combines with J gene TRBJ1-6; 7 bases agree with TRBD1. V shed 8 bases and J 7 bases; nucleotides not matched to a gene: 8. Germline V lookup: CDR1 SGHAT, CDR2 FQNNGV. The CDR3 has 14 amino acids. CDR3 nucleotide sequence: TGTGCCAGCGGGGGGGACAGCCAGAATTCACCCCTCCACTTT. Its translation: CASGGDSQNSPLHF.

Ten or more counts support this clonotype. The chain combines TRBV5-1 with TRBJ2-1; maybe TRBD1 (7 bases). The germline V and J ends were trimmed by 4 bases and 5 bases, with 16 bases remaining between them. Germline-derived CDR1 and CDR2 are SGHRS and YFSETQ. The CDR3 sequence is 15 residues long. CDR3 amino acids: CASSDPGGLNNEQFF. The CDR3 nucleotides are TGCGCCAGCAGCGATCCAGGGGGGTTGAACAATGAGCAGTTCTTC.

This clonotype has only a few counts. One end of the junction does not line up with germline, which may come from a read error. The V and J genes are TRBV7-7 and TRBJ2-2, with D perhaps matching TRBD1 (5 bases). Germline V gives CDR1 SSHAT, CDR2 FNYEAQ (reference sequence). The CDR3 covers 14 residues. Written as DNA, the CDR3 is TGTGCTAGCAGCTTCGACAGCAACACCGGGGAGCTGTTTTTT. The encoded protein is CASSFDSNTGELFF.

This clonotype was observed at least ten times. The CDR3 coding sequence is TGTGCCACGGTTGGGGCTCGCTACGAGCAGTACTTC. Translation: CATVGARYEQYF. The J gene is TRBJ2-7, the V gene TRBV7-8, with a weak D call TRBD1 (5 bases). Germline V CDR1 and CDR2: SGHVS, FQNEAQ. The length of the CDR3 is 12 residues. V shed 10 bases and J shed 3 bases, with 13 bases lying between them. Full variable domain (missing parts from reference TRBV7-8 and TRBJ2-7): GAGVSQSPRYKVAKRGQDVALRCDPISGHVSLFWYQQALGQGPEFLTYFQNEAQLDKSGLPSDRFFAERPEGSVSTLKIQRTQQEDSAVYLCATVGARYEQYFGPGTRLTVT.

This clonotype was counted ten times or more. The gene calls are TRBV20-1 and TRBJ2-7; D gene uncertain. Between the trimmed V and J ends, which lost 5 bases and 6 bases, there was a span of 14 bases. Germline values: CDR1 DFQATT, CDR2 SNEGSKA (reference sequence). The length of the CDR3 is 12 residues. CDR3 in DNA: TGCAGTGCTGGCCTCGGGCCCGGCGAGCAGTACTTC. Amino acids: CSAGLGPGEQYF.

This clonotype was recorded at least ten times. The chain recombines TRBV10-1 with TRBJ2-1; D is unclear. Germline V gene lookup returns CDR1 WNHNN and CDR2 SYGVQD (reference sequence). This CDR3 has 13 residues. The ends were cut back, 0 bases at V and 4 bases at J, with 4 bases in the middle. The CDR3 DNA follows: TGCGCCAGCAGTGAGTCTTATTACAATGAGCAGTTCTTC. Translating it yields CASSESYYNEQFF.

This clonotype has more than one count but fewer than ten. The rearrangement uses TRBV9 and TRBJ2-3; 14 positions match TRBD2. Germline V lookup: CDR1 SGDLS, CDR2 YYNGEE. This CDR3 is 16 amino acids long. With V trimmed by 4 bases and J by 5 bases, 6 bases remained unmatched. CDR3 bases: TGTGCCAGCAGCCCACAAGGACTAGCGGGAGGAGATACGCAGTATTTT. Amino acid sequence: CASSPQGLAGGDTQYF.

The chain combines TRBV20-1 with TRBJ2-1; 9 nucleotides align to TRBD2. The CDR3 is 13 amino acids. V lost 7 bases, J lost 8 bases, and 9 bases stayed unmatched. From germline, CDR1 is DFQATT and CDR2 SNEGSKA (reference sequence). The CDR3 DNA is TGCAGTGGCTGGGCGGGAGGGCCCTATGAGCAGTTCTTC. It yields the protein CSGWAGGPYEQFF.

This clonotype was recorded at least ten times. V and J are TRBV5-8 and TRBJ2-1; 10 bases fit TRBD2. The germline CDR1 and CDR2 sequences are SGHTS and YDEGEE. This CDR3 comprises 16 residues. V dropped 0 bases and J dropped 7; count of bases not matched to a gene: 7. CDR3 amino acids: CASSLVPSGSGNEQFF. The CDR3 nucleotides read TGTGCCAGCAGCTTGGTGCCTAGCGGGAGTGGTAATGAGCAGTTCTTC.

This rearrangement joins TRBV5-4 to TRBJ1-1, with TRBD1 as a possible D gene (5 bases). V lost 0 bases and J lost 3, with 15 bases in between. Germline V lookup: CDR1 SGHNT, CDR2 YYREEE (reference sequence). This CDR3 is built from 16 residues. The CDR3 protein is CASSLGAGWGDTEAFF. The CDR3 DNA reads as TGTGCCAGCAGCTTGGGAGCAGGGTGGGGGGACACTGAAGCTTTCTTT. The full variable domain, with the rest looked up from reference TRBV5-4 and TRBJ1-1, is ETGVTQSPTHLIKTRGQQVTLRCSSQSGHNTVSWYQQALGQGPQFIFQYYREEENGRGNFPPRFSGLQFPNYSSELNVNALELDDSALYLCASSLGAGWGDTEAFFGQGTRLTVV.

This clonotype was detected many times. The chain joins TRBV20-1 to TRBJ2-3; the match to TRBD2 covers 7 bases. Germline assignment: CDR1 DFQATT and CDR2 SNEGSKA (reference sequence). The CDR3 length is 15 residues. The J segment lost 2 bases and the V segment lost 6 bases, leaving 11 bases of the junction unmatched. The CDR3 DNA reads TGCAGTGCCACTTTACTAGCGTACCCCACAGATACGCAGTATTTT. Amino acid sequence: CSATLLAYPTDTQYF.

The J gene is TRBJ1-5, the V gene TRBV3-1, with D uncertain. CDR3 length equals 13 residues. From germline, CDR1 is LGHDT and CDR2 YNNKEL (reference sequence). Trimming left V 0 bases short and J 7 bases short, with 7 bases between. As DNA, the CDR3 is TGTGCCAGCAGCCAAGATCCCGCGCAGCCCCAGCATTTT. Protein sequence: CASSQDPAQPQHF.

The V call is TRBV28, the J call TRBJ2-5, with 7 bases that match TRBD1. With 5 bases clipped from V and 7 bases from J, the junction kept 10 bases outside the gene matches. Germline V CDR1 and CDR2: MDHEN, SYDVKM. The CDR3 length is 14 residues. The CDR3 loop is CASSGGQSMGTQYF. DNA for the CDR3: TGTGCCAGCAGTGGGGGACAGTCGATGGGGACCCAGTACTTC. The full variable domain, rest sourced from reference TRBV28 and TRBJ2-5, is DVKVTQSSRYLVKRTGEKVFLECVQDMDHENMFWYRQDPGLGLRLIYFSYDVKMKEKGDIPEGYSVSREKKERFSLILESASTNQTSMYLCASSGGQSMGTQYFGPGTRLLVL.

Concerning this clonotype: A read error may be the cause here, since a much bigger clone is one base away. The V and J genes are TRBV28 and TRBJ1-6, with D hard to call. This CDR3 contains 12 residues. Trimming pared 6 bases from V and 14 bases from J, leaving 14 bases between. CDR1 is MDHEN, CDR2 SYDVKM, per germline. The CDR3 DNA reads TGTGCCAGCAGCTCCGACATGGCCACCCTCCACTTT. Encoded protein: CASSSDMATLHF. Complete variable domain (other parts from reference TRBV28 and TRBJ1-6): DVKVTQSSRYLVKRTGEKVFLECVQDMDHENMFWYRQDPGLGLRLIYFSYDVKMKEKGDIPEGYSVSREKKERFSLILESASTNQTSMYLCASSSDMATLHFGNGTRLTVT.

There are a few counts of this clonotype. V usage is TRBV30 and J usage is TRBJ1-2, with 9 bases matching TRBD1. Trimming removed 7 bases from V and 3 bases from J; junction bases left unmatched: 12. This CDR3 has 15 residues. CDR1 is GTSNPN and CDR2 is SVGIG in the germline V gene (reference sequence). CDR3 nucleotides: TGTGCCTTGATTAGGGAGGGACAGGGCGACTATGGCTACACCTTC. This encodes CALIREGQGDYGYTF.

In this sample, this clonotype turned up many times. This chain uses TRBV7-9 with TRBJ2-1; no clear D. The germline gives CDR1 SEHNR, CDR2 FQNEAQ (reference sequence). V was trimmed by 5 bases and J by 5 bases, leaving 4 bases between them. The CDR3 covers 11 residues. The CDR3 region is CASSLHNEQFF. The CDR3 nucleotides read TGTGCCAGCAGCCTTCACAATGAGCAGTTCTTC.

This chain joins TRBV11-3 and TRBJ1-4, with TRBD1 matching 8 bases. Germline V gene lookup returns CDR1 SGHNT and CDR2 YENEEA. The CDR3 length is 15 residues. J gave up 4 bases and V 6 bases, and 7 bases lay outside the gene matches. CDR3 protein: CASRPGGAGNEKLFF. The CDR3 DNA is TGTGCCAGCAGACCAGGGGGCGCGGGTAATGAAAAACTGTTTTTT.

This clonotype was observed at least ten times. This chain joins TRBV7-9 and TRBJ2-2, with 7 bases lining up with TRBD1. Losses at the gene ends were 1 base for V and 5 bases for J; bases not matched to a gene: 4. The CDR3 spans 15 residues. Germline lookup yields CDR1 SEHNR and CDR2 FQNEAQ (reference sequence). CDR3 DNA: TGTGCCAGCAGCTTAGACAGGGGTCCTACCGGGGAGCTGTTTTTT. Encoded protein: CASSLDRGPTGELFF.

The chain has TRBV29-1 and TRBJ2-2; 10 bases agree with TRBD1. V trimming: 5 bases; J trimming: 5 bases; junction bases outside the gene matches: 5. The CDR3 is 14 residues long. CDR1 and CDR2 from the germline V gene are SQVTM and ANQGSEA. The CDR3 bases are TGCAGCGTTCGGGACAGGGGTGAGACCGGGGAGCTGTTTTTT. It specifies CSVRDRGETGELFF.

V usage is TRBV13 and J usage is TRBJ1-2; tentative D call: TRBD1 (5 bases). CDR1 is PRHDT, CDR2 FYEKMQ, per germline (reference sequence). V shed 4 bases and J shed 7 bases, with 19 bases lying between them. This CDR3 spans 15 amino acids. CDR3 nucleotides: TGTGCCAGCAGCTCTAAGGGGACCCACGGGGGTGGCTACACCTTC. Residues: CASSSKGTHGGGYTF.